This T cell receptor beta chain comes out of a study of patients and donors after allogeneic stem cell transplantation (dated by TCRdb to 2020 to 2021). Library generation was performed with RT-PCR. The sequencing machine was a NextSeq 550. TCRdb applied fastp at Q25 and MiXCR to the public reads, then kept only in-frame beta chains. CDR3 protein duplicates are merged, each entry listing the most common genes and DNA. The table for this sample lists 10,000 to 13,000 distinct CDR3 sequences; roughly a fifth of them were counted only once. The ten largest clones capture 53% of the sample. The junction shows trimming of 4 bases on V and 3 bases on J, and the gene matches do not reach 4 bases of it. Its CDR3 holds 15 amino acids, cysteine through phenylalanine. The retained sequence is limited to the CDR3, 45 bases, with the frame set at the first base. Points on this clonotype: Its antigen remains undetermined. No much larger clone is present one base from it, and per-base qualities are unavailable.

The sample was blood, either unsorted or a sorted T cell fraction (not recorded which). This TCR was sampled from a human donor who was either an allogeneic HSCT recipient or a stem cell or donor lymphocyte infusion donor (not recorded which). It is not recorded whose cells these are; they may come from a transplant donor. The chain is encoded by TRBV12-3 or TRBV12-4 joined to TRBJ2-1; 9 bases in the middle match TRBD2. The CDR3 loop reads CASSSSGGFYNEQFF. The DNA sequence is as follows: TGTGCCAGCAGTTCGAGCGGGGGGTTCTACAATGAGCAGTTCTTC.